The 22 T cell receptor beta chains reported below all come from one sample, sequenced in a study of cytomegalovirus exposure and HLA in healthy donors. The study ran its PCR with 60 Vbeta and 13 Jbeta primers. TCRdb keeps only in-frame clones here, not all; method: immunoSEQ multiplex PCR. Altogether some 160,000 clones are present, over 60% being singletons, with the ten largest covering 3.1%. Material for sequencing was PBMCs. The receptors were gathered from a woman aged 35 to 49 in good health and CMV-seronegative.

This clone was detected only a few times. This rearrangement joins TRBV28 to TRBJ2-7; 8 bases are a match to TRBD1. Germline V gene data show CDR1 as MDHEN and CDR2 as SYDVKM. Unmatched junction bases numbered 8, after V lost 6 bases and J lost 1 base. The length of the CDR3 is 15 residues. The CDR3 loop is CASRRDRLMSYEQYF. CDR3 nucleotides: TGTGCCAGCAGACGGGACAGGTTAATGTCCTACGAGCAGTACTTC.

This chain uses TRBV5-1 with TRBJ2-7; possibly TRBD2 for D (5 bases). V lost 0 bases and J lost 4, with 8 bases in between. This CDR3 has 13 amino acids. Per germline, CDR1 SGHRS and CDR2 YFSETQ. CDR3 DNA: TGCGCCAGCAGCTTGGACGGGGAATACGAGCAGTACTTC. As protein: CASSLDGEYEQYF.

The rearrangement uses TRBV4-1 and TRBJ2-7; 11 nucleotides align to TRBD2. The CDR3 spans 17 residues. V dropped 5 bases and J dropped 5; count of bases not matched to a gene: 14. Germline V lookup: CDR1 MGHRA, CDR2 YSYEKL. The CDR3 sequence is CASSALPIAGGSDEQYF. CDR3 DNA: TGCGCCAGCAGCGCACTCCCTATAGCGGGGGGGAGTGACGAGCAGTACTTC.

In the case of this clone: A junction end diverges from the germline sequence, so it may reflect a read error. The gene calls are TRBV7-9 and TRBJ1-2; D is unclear. CDR1 is SEHNR, CDR2 FQNEAQ, per germline (reference sequence). The CDR3 spans 12 residues. The CDR3 loop reads CTSSLDYYGYTF. For the CDR3, the DNA is TGTACCAGCAGCTTAGACTACTATGGCTACACCTTC.

In regard to this clone: The germline gene is not matched at one end of the junction; a read error may be the cause. V is TRBV7-9 and J is TRBJ2-7; the D gene is possibly TRBD2 (5 bases). This CDR3 region has 14 residues. Germline CDR1 SEHNR, CDR2 FQNEAQ (reference sequence). The CDR3 region has the DNA TGTTCCAGCAGCTTAGTTTGGACTTCCTACGAGCAGTACTTC. This translates into CSSSLVWTSYEQYF.

The rearrangement uses TRBV28 and TRBJ1-5; 10 nucleotides line up with TRBD1. This CDR3 region has 14 residues. Germline V CDR1 and CDR2: MDHEN, SYDVKM. J lost 10 bases, V lost 4 bases, and 7 bases had no gene match. The CDR3 is CASSSGQGSSPQHF. The CDR3 DNA reads as TGTGCCAGCAGTTCGGGACAGGGGTCTAGTCCCCAGCATTTT.

The rearrangement joins TRBV7-7 to TRBJ1-4; 8 nucleotides agree with TRBD1. Germline trimming cut 5 bases from V and 7 bases from J; bases unmatched to any gene: 6. CDR1 is SSHAT, CDR2 FNYEAQ, per germline (reference sequence). This CDR3 region has 14 residues. The CDR3, as DNA: TGTGCCAGCAGCGTCGGGACAGGCTTTGAAAAACTGTTTTTT. It translates to CASSVGTGFEKLFF.

The rearrangement joins TRBV5-4 to TRBJ2-2; 11 nucleotides line up with TRBD2. The CDR3 is 15 residues long. The germline CDR1 and CDR2 sequences are SGHNT and YYREEE (reference sequence). Trimming at V came to 3 bases and at J to 5 bases, leaving 3 bases not matched to a gene. CDR3 DNA sequence: TGTGCCAGCAGCTCCCTAGCGGGGGGAACCGGGGAGCTGTTTTTT. As protein: CASSSLAGGTGELFF.

The chain links TRBV6-6 to TRBJ1-1, with a possible D match to TRBD1 (5 bases). Germline CDR1 is MNHNY and CDR2 is SVGAGI (reference sequence). The CDR3 covers 16 residues. V dropped 7 bases and J dropped 3 bases, with 21 bases sitting between them. The CDR3 region has the DNA TGTGCCAGCACTCCACTTGGGGCCGGTGGGGACACTGAAGCTTTCTTT. It encodes CASTPLGAGGDTEAFF.

The CDR3 DNA reads as TGTGCCAGCAGTACATCAGGGGGTCAGCCCCAGCATTTT. Amino acid sequence: CASSTSGGQPQHF. This chain connects TRBV27 to TRBJ1-5; 7 positions agree with TRBD1. The CDR3 consists of 13 residues. The ends lost 5 bases at V and 6 bases at J; junction bases unmatched: 4. CDR1 and CDR2 (germline): MNHEY, SMNVEV (reference sequence).

This clone was counted a single time. Other DNA sequences in this specimen translate into the identical CDR3. The V call is TRBV25-1, the J call TRBJ2-7; D might be TRBD1 (6 bases). The V gene lost 6 bases and the J gene lost 2 bases, with 14 bases spanning the gap. The germline CDR1 and CDR2 sequences are MGHDK and SYGVNS. This CDR3 is 14 amino acids long. CDR3 coding DNA: TGTGCCAGCAGGGCCGACAGGAGCACCTACGAGCAGTACTTC. Protein sequence: CASRADRSTYEQYF.

This clone was counted between two and nine times. The chain has TRBV5-5 and TRBJ2-1; possible D gene TRBD1, 7 bases. V lost 4 bases and J 4 bases, leaving 27 bases between the germline ends. Looked up from germline, CDR1 is SGHKS and CDR2 is YYEKEE (reference sequence). The CDR3 contains 19 residues. This CDR3 is CASSQGGPGALGLYNEQFF. CDR3 nucleotide sequence: TGTGCCAGCAGCCAAGGGGGCCCGGGGGCGCTGGGCCTTTACAATGAGCAGTTCTTC.

This chain links TRBV6-4 with TRBJ2-6; D is possibly TRBD1 (8 bases). CDR1 MRHNA and CDR2 SNTAGT come from the germline V gene. V lost 5 bases and J 2 bases, leaving 13 bases between the germline ends. CDR3 length: 16 amino acids. CDR3 nucleotides: TGTGCCAGCAGTAGAACAGGGGGGGCTGGGGCCAACGTCCTGACTTTC. Amino acid sequence: CASSRTGGAGANVLTF.

The rearrangement links TRBV5-1 to TRBJ2-7; D might be TRBD2 (5 bases). Trimming shortened V by 0 bases and J by 6 bases, and 13 bases separated the two germline ends. Germline assignment: CDR1 SGHRS and CDR2 YFSETQ. This CDR3 region has 14 residues. The CDR3 loop is CASSLGWKSGEQYF. The CDR3 DNA is TGCGCCAGCAGCTTGGGATGGAAAAGCGGCGAGCAGTACTTC. The entire variable domain, with the rest obtained from reference TRBV5-1 and TRBJ2-7, is as follows: KAGVTQTPRYLIKTRGQQVTLSCSPISGHRSVSWYQQTPGQGLQFLFEYFSETQRNKGNFPGRFSGRQFSNSRSEMNVSTLELGDSALYLCASSLGWKSGEQYFGPGTRLTVT.

This clone has just a few counts. The CDR3 DNA follows: TGTGCCAGCAGTAGACAGCAAAACTATTCACCCCTCCACTTT. Translating it yields CASSRQQNYSPLHF. The chain links TRBV28 to TRBJ1-6; the D gene is possibly TRBD1 (5 bases). Per the germline V gene, CDR1 is MDHEN and CDR2 is SYDVKM. Trimming stripped 5 bases from V and 8 bases from J, with 13 bases between. This CDR3 region has 14 residues. The full variable domain, with the rest looked up from reference TRBV28 and TRBJ1-6, is DVKVTQSSRYLVKRTGEKVFLECVQDMDHENMFWYRQDPGLGLRLIYFSYDVKMKEKGDIPEGYSVSREKKERFSLILESASTNQTSMYLCASSRQQNYSPLHFGNGTRLTVT.

This clone was seen once. This chain connects TRBV13 to TRBJ1-2, with D hard to call. The V and J ends lost 4 bases and 3 bases respectively, with 15 bases between them. CDR1 and CDR2 (germline): PRHDT, FYEKMQ (reference sequence). There are 15 residues in the CDR3. The CDR3: CASSSDAADYYGYTF. In nucleotides, the CDR3 is TGTGCCAGCAGCTCAGATGCGGCAGACTACTATGGCTACACCTTC.

The chain joins TRBV9 to TRBJ2-1, with 8 bases matching TRBD2. V was clipped by 0 bases and J by 3 bases; unmatched bases: 8. CDR1 and CDR2 from the germline V gene are SGDLS and YYNGEE. The CDR3 is 17 amino acids. DNA for the CDR3: TGTGCCAGCAGCGTAGCTCTTAGCGGGGCCCGCTACAATGAGCAGTTCTTC. Translated, it gives CASSVALSGARYNEQFF.

J is TRBJ2-7 and V is TRBV6-6; 9 bases map to TRBD1. The CDR3 runs to 15 residues. The ends lost 5 bases at V and 9 bases at J; junction bases unmatched: 14. The germline V gene encodes CDR1 MNHNY and CDR2 SVGAGI (reference sequence). DNA for the CDR3: TGTGCCAGCAGTGACGACCTGGGACAGGGACAGGTGCAGTACTTC. Translating gives CASSDDLGQGQVQYF.

This clone was seen more than once but under ten times. The chain couples TRBV4-2 to TRBJ2-3, with D possibly matching TRBD1 (6 bases). The CDR3 sequence is 15 residues long. The V and J ends lost 4 bases and 0 bases respectively, with 11 bases between them. In germline, CDR1 is LGHNA, CDR2 YNFKEQ. This chain's CDR3 is CASSPRDISTDTQYF. The CDR3 DNA reads as TGTGCCAGCAGCCCCCGGGACATCAGCACAGATACGCAGTATTTT.

This clone was counted a single time. The chain recombines TRBV9 with TRBJ2-5; 10 bases are shared with TRBD2. CDR3 length equals 16 residues. V lost 0 bases and J lost 7; bases outside the gene matches: 9. Germline-derived CDR1 and CDR2 are SGDLS and YYNGEE. The CDR3 coding sequence is TGTGCCAGCAGCGTAGTGGCTAGCGGGGGCTTGGGGACCCAGTACTTC. The encoded protein is CASSVVASGGLGTQYF.

This clone was picked up a small number of times. V usage is TRBV5-6 and J usage is TRBJ2-3; D may be TRBD2 (6 bases). Trimming took 4 bases from V and 6 from J, leaving 18 bases between them. Germline CDR1 and CDR2: SGHDT and YYEEEE. This CDR3 contains 15 residues. CDR3 sequence (DNA): TGTGCCAGCAGCCCACAGTCGGGGGACGGGGATACGCAGTATTTT. Translating it yields CASSPQSGDGDTQYF.

There are a few counts of this clone. The rearrangement joins TRBV5-1 to TRBJ2-5; 10 bases fit TRBD2. The CDR3 totals 16 residues. V dropped 0 bases and J dropped 3; count of bases not matched to a gene: 5. Germline values: CDR1 SGHRS, CDR2 YFSETQ. CDR3 coding DNA: TGCGCCAGCAGCTTGGTGCCAGCGGGGGGGAAAGAGACCCAGTACTTC. This encodes CASSLVPAGGKETQYF.